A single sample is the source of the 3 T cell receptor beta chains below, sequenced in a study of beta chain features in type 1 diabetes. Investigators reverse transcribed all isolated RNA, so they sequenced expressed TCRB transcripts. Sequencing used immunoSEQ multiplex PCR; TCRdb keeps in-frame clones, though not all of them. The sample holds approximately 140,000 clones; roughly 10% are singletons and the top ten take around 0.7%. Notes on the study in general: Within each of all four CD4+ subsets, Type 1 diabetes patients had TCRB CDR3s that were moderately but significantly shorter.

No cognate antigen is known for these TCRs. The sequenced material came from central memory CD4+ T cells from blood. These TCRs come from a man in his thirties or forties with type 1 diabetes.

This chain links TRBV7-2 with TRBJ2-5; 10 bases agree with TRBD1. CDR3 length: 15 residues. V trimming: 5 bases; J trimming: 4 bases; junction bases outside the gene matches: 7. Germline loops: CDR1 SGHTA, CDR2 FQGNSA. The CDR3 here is CASSISGTGAETQYF. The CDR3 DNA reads TGTGCCAGCAGCATCTCCGGGACAGGGGCAGAGACCCAGTACTTC. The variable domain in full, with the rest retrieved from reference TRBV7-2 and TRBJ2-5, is GAGVSQSPSNKVTEKGKDVELRCDPISGHTALYWYRQSLGQGLEFLIYFQGNSAPDKSGLPSDRFSAERTGGSVSTLTIQRTQQEDSAVYLCASSISGTGAETQYFGPGTRLLVL.

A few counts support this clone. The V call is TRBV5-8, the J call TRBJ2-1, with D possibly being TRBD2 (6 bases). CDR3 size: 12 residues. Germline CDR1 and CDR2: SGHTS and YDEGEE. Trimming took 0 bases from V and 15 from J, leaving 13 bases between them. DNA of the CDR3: TGTGCCAGCAGCTTGGCCGGGACTCAGGCGTTCTTC. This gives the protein CASSLAGTQAFF.

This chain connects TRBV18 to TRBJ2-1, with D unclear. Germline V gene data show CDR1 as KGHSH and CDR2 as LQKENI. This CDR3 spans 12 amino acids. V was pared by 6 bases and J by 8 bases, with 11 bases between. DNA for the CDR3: TGTGCCAGCTCGCAGAGGAGAGATGAGCAGTTCTTC. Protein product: CASSQRRDEQFF.